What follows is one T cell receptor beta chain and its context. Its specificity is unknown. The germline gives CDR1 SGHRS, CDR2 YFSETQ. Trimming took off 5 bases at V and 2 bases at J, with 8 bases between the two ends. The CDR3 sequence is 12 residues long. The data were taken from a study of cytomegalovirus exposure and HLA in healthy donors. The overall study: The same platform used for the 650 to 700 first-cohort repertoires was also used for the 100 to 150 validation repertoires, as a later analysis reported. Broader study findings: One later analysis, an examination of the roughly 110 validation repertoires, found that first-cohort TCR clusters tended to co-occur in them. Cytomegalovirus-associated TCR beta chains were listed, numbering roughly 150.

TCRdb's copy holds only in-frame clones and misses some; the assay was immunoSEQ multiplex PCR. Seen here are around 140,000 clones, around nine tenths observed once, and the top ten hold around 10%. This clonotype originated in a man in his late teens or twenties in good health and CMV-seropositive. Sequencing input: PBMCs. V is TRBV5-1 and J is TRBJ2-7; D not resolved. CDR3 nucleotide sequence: TGCGCCAGCAGGGAGAATACCTACGAGCAGTACTTC. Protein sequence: CASRENTYEQYF.